These 17 T cell receptor beta chains share one sample of origin, sequenced in a study of blood T cell repertoires in COVID-19. Assay used: immunoSEQ multiplex PCR; TCRdb lists only in-frame clones, some missing. The sample yields 150,000 to 200,000 clones, roughly 80% seen once. The source material was peripheral blood. Receptors originate from a woman aged 40-49 years with acute or convalescent COVID-19.

The chain is built from TRBV9 and TRBJ2-1; D possibly corresponds to TRBD2 (6 bases). The germline gives CDR1 SGDLS, CDR2 YYNGEE. Between the trimmed V and J ends, which lost 1 base and 3 bases, there was a span of 17 bases. CDR3 size: 17 residues. The CDR3 coding sequence is TGTGCCAGCAGCGTAAGGATCCGGGACTCCAACTACAATGAGCAGTTCTTC. The encoded protein is CASSVRIRDSNYNEQFF.

The chain is built from TRBV12-3 or TRBV12-4 and TRBJ1-1; no firm D call. The CDR3 runs 11 residues. V lost 8 bases to trimming and J lost 1 base, with 5 bases between them. This chain's CDR3 is CASQANTEAFF. CDR3 nucleotides: TGTGCCAGCCAGGCGAACACTGAAGCTTTCTTT.

V is TRBV27 and J is TRBJ2-1, with 7 bases matching TRBD2. The CDR3 has 14 amino acids. Trimming removed 3 bases from V and 6 bases from J; junction bases left unmatched: 5. Germline V gives CDR1 MNHEY, CDR2 SMNVEV (reference sequence). CDR3 protein: CASSFSGLVNEQFF. Written as DNA, the CDR3 is TGTGCCAGCAGTTTCTCCGGACTAGTCAATGAGCAGTTCTTC.

This CDR3 is CASSQGAVETQYF. For the CDR3, the DNA is TGCGCCAGCAGCCAGGGAGCCGTGGAGACCCAGTACTTC. J is TRBJ2-5 and V is TRBV4-1; TRBD2 might be the D (5 bases). There are 13 residues in the CDR3. Between the trimmed V and J ends, which lost 3 bases and 5 bases, there was a span of 10 bases. The germline V gene has CDR1 MGHRA and CDR2 YSYEKL.

The chain uses TRBV9 and TRBJ1-2, with a possible D match to TRBD1 (6 bases). The germline V gene encodes CDR1 SGDLS and CDR2 YYNGEE. The CDR3 has 12 amino acids. The germline V and J ends were trimmed by 0 bases and 7 bases, with 7 bases remaining between them. CDR3: CASSVVGGGYTF. CDR3 DNA: TGTGCCAGCAGCGTAGTAGGGGGTGGCTACACCTTC.

The rearrangement uses TRBV19 and TRBJ2-7; TRBD1 matches at 9 bases. The germline gives CDR1 LNHDA, CDR2 SQIVND (reference sequence). The J segment lost 9 bases and the V segment lost 5 bases, leaving 8 bases of the junction unmatched. The CDR3 consists of 13 residues. The CDR3, as DNA: TGTGCCAGTAGTCACCGGGACAGGGAGGCGCAGTACTTC. It is translated as CASSHRDREAQYF.

The rearrangement uses TRBV7-9 and TRBJ1-4; D unclear. In germline, CDR1 is SEHNR, CDR2 FQNEAQ (reference sequence). Deletions cut 1 base from V and 8 bases from J, with 11 bases between. The length of the CDR3 is 14 residues. CDR3 DNA sequence: TGTGCCAGCAGCTTAGGGTCGTTCGGGGAAAAACTGTTTTTT. It specifies CASSLGSFGEKLFF.

The chain joins TRBV21-1 to TRBJ2-3; the table's D call TRBD2 went unverified against the DNA. TRBV21-1 is a pseudogene. The CDR3 spans 20 residues. The CDR3, as DNA: TGTGCCAGCAGCAAAGCCCGGAGGAACGGGAGGCCCCTCCGTGTAGATACGCAGTATTTT. This translates into CASSKARRNGRPLRVDTQYF.

The chain employs TRBV4-2 and TRBJ2-2; TRBD2 aligns across 9 bases. The junction had 2 bases not matched to a gene; V was cut back by 0 bases and J by 0 bases. This CDR3 has 17 amino acids. Germline V lookup: CDR1 LGHNA, CDR2 YNFKEQ. The CDR3 sequence is CASSQDRLAANTGELFF. The CDR3 DNA follows: TGTGCCAGCAGCCAAGATAGACTAGCGGCGAACACCGGGGAGCTGTTTTTT.

V is TRBV23-1 and J is TRBJ1-5; a weak D match, TRBD1 (6 bases). TRBV23-1 is an open reading frame whose function is uncertain. V gave up 3 bases and J gave up 2 bases, with 14 bases separating them. There are 16 residues in the CDR3. For the CDR3, the DNA is TGCGCCAGCAGTCAGCCGACAGGACTGGGCAATCAGCCCCAGCATTTT. Protein: CASSQPTGLGNQPQHF.

The chain carries TRBV2 and TRBJ1-1; D perhaps matches TRBD1 (6 bases). The germline CDR1 and CDR2 sequences are SNHLY and FYNNEI. CDR3 size: 14 residues. V was shortened by 4 bases and J by 2 bases, with 11 bases between the two germline ends. The CDR3 loop reads CASSAEQGNTEAFF. Here the CDR3 DNA reads TGTGCCAGCAGTGCGGAACAGGGAAACACTGAAGCTTTCTTT.

V gene TRBV18 combines with J gene TRBJ2-7; D uncertain. CDR1 and CDR2 from the germline V gene are KGHSH and LQKENI. V was trimmed by 0 bases and J by 4 bases, leaving 10 bases between them. This CDR3 spans 14 amino acids. DNA of the CDR3: TGTGCCAGCTCACCACCCGCTACGCGTTACGAGCAGTACTTC. Its translation is CASSPPATRYEQYF.

The genes are TRBV11-2 and TRBJ2-1; D possibly corresponds to TRBD2 (5 bases). Trimming cost V 5 bases and J 6 bases, with 20 bases left between them. CDR3 length equals 16 residues. The germline V gene encodes CDR1 SGHAT and CDR2 FQNNGV. The CDR3 sequence: CASSPTFGVGLNEQFF. The CDR3 bases are TGTGCCAGCAGCCCCACCTTCGGGGTGGGCCTCAATGAGCAGTTCTTC.

The chain couples TRBV9 to TRBJ2-5, with TRBD2 matching 12 bases. V was pared by 2 bases and J by 4 bases, with 6 bases of the junction left unmatched. The CDR3 runs to 16 residues. CDR1 is SGDLS and CDR2 is YYNGEE in the germline V gene. As DNA, the CDR3 is TGTGCCAGCAGCGTCCTAGCGGGAGGGCCATCAGAGACCCAGTACTTC. Protein: CASSVLAGGPSETQYF. Full variable domain (remainder filled in from reference TRBV9 and TRBJ2-5): DSGVTQTPKHLITATGQRVTLRCSPRSGDLSVYWYQQSLDQGLQFLIQYYNGEERAKGNILERFSAQQFPDLHSELNLSSLELGDSALYFCASSVLAGGPSETQYFGPGTRLLVL.

The V gene is TRBV5-6, the J gene TRBJ1-4; TRBD1 aligns across 12 bases. Germline values: CDR1 SGHDT, CDR2 YYEEEE. This CDR3 is built from 16 residues. V dropped 4 bases and J dropped 6; count of bases not matched to a gene: 7. CDR3 in amino acids: CASSGPGQGAHEKLFF. CDR3 in DNA: TGTGCCAGCAGCGGTCCGGGACAGGGGGCGCATGAAAAACTGTTTTTT.

The chain combines TRBV5-1 with TRBJ2-2; D not certain. CDR1 is SGHRS, CDR2 YFSETQ, per germline. CDR3 length: 15 residues. With 0 bases removed from V and 4 bases from J, the gap between germline ends came to 10 bases. The CDR3 loop is CASSLEGRFTGELFF. The CDR3 DNA follows: TGCGCCAGCAGCTTGGAAGGCAGGTTCACCGGGGAGCTGTTTTTT.

The rearrangement links TRBV29-1 to TRBJ2-7; TRBD1 agrees at 8 bases. Per germline, CDR1 SQVTM and CDR2 ANQGSEA. The CDR3 totals 12 residues. J lost 6 bases, V lost 6 bases, and 7 bases had no gene match. The DNA of the CDR3 is TGCAGCGTCTACACAACAGGGGGCGAGCAGTACTTC. Its translation is CSVYTTGGEQYF.